A single T cell receptor (beta chain) is shown here with its context. The study made its TRB cDNA libraries by 5' RACE, adding UMI labels. Using the 5' RACE reads, TCRdb records one entry per CDR3 protein without DNA. This sample's table has some 130,000 distinct CDR3 sequences. The data derive from a study of CXCR3-negative and CXCR3-positive naive CD8 T cells. What was sequenced was naive CXCR3- CD8+ T cells from blood. Indicated subset: CD45RO-CCR7+CD27+CD95- naive CD8+ T cells lacking CXCR3 (TNR3-). This receptor was identified in a human donor in good health. Some clones in this sample may be carry-over from other donors' samples.

This CDR3 reads CAGEQGLPAETQYF. This rearrangement joins TRBV7-8 to TRBJ2-5; the TCRdb D gene call, TRBD2, has no DNA to confirm it. Germline CDR1 and CDR2: SGHVS and FQNEAQ. This CDR3 has 14 residues. The whole variable domain, remainder taken from reference TRBV7-8 and TRBJ2-5, is GAGVSQSPRYKVAKRGQDVALRCDPISGHVSLFWYQQALGQGPEFLTYFQNEAQLDKSGLPSDRFFAERPEGSVSTLKIQRTQQEDSAVYLCAGEQGLPAETQYFGPGTRLLVL.